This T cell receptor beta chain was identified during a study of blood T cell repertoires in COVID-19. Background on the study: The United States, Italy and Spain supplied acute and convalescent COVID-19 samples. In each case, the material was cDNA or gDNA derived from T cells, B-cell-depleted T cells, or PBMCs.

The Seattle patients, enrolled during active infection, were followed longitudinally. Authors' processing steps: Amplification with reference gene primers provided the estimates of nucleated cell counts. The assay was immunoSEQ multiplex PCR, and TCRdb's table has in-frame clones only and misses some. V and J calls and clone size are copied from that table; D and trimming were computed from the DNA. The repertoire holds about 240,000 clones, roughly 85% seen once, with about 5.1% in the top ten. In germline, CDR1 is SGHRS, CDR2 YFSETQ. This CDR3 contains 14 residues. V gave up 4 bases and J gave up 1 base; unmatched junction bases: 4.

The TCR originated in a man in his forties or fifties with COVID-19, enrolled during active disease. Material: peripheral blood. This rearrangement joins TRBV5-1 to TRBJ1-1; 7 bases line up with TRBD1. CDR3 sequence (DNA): TGCGCCAGCAGCGCACAGGGGACGAACACTGAAGCTTTCTTT. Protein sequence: CASSAQGTNTEAFF.